What follows are 24 T cell receptor beta chains derived from one specimen sequenced in a study of blood T cell repertoires in COVID-19. Sequencing was performed with immunoSEQ multiplex PCR; in TCRdb, only in-frame clones are kept and a portion is missing. The sample lists 120,000 or so clones, more than 80% occurring once. The sequenced sample was peripheral blood. The receptors here all came from an older man with active or convalescent COVID-19.

V and J are TRBV7-8 and TRBJ1-2; a weak D match, TRBD1 (6 bases). In germline, CDR1 is SGHVS, CDR2 FQNEAQ. V gave up 5 bases and J gave up 4 bases, with 14 bases separating them. The length of the CDR3 is 14 residues. The CDR3 DNA is TGTGCCAGCAGCCAGTCAGGGGTTCTCTATGGCTACACCTTC. This gives the protein CASSQSGVLYGYTF.

The chain recombines TRBV19 with TRBJ1-2, with D perhaps matching TRBD1 (5 bases). The CDR3 contains 17 residues. CDR1 is LNHDA and CDR2 is SQIVND in the germline V gene (reference sequence). Deletions cut 1 base from V and 6 bases from J, with 21 bases between. The CDR3 region is CASSIVHRRGPLDGYTF. As DNA, the CDR3 is TGTGCCAGTAGTATAGTGCACCGGAGGGGCCCTCTGGATGGCTACACCTTC.

At least ten counts were recorded for this clone. The CDR3 nucleotides are TGTGCCAGCAGCGCCGGGACTAGCAGGATCGATGAGCAGTTCTTC. It specifies CASSAGTSRIDEQFF. V is TRBV9 and J is TRBJ2-1; 9 nucleotides agree with TRBD2. Germline CDR1 and CDR2: SGDLS and YYNGEE. Trimming at V came to 3 bases and at J to 8 bases, leaving 9 bases not matched to a gene. The CDR3 length is 15 residues. The whole variable domain, remainder taken from reference TRBV9 and TRBJ2-1, is DSGVTQTPKHLITATGQRVTLRCSPRSGDLSVYWYQQSLDQGLQFLIQYYNGEERAKGNILERFSAQQFPDLHSELNLSSLELGDSALYFCASSAGTSRIDEQFFGPGTRLTVL.

The gene calls are TRBV11-2 and TRBJ2-2, with D uncertain. Per germline, CDR1 SGHAT and CDR2 FQNNGV. The CDR3 consists of 16 residues. Trimming stripped 1 base from V and 4 bases from J, with 13 bases between. This chain's CDR3 is CASSLVQGGITGELFF. The CDR3 DNA reads as TGTGCCAGCAGCTTAGTTCAAGGCGGAATCACCGGGGAGCTGTTTTTT.

The chain recombines TRBV10-3 with TRBJ1-3, with 8 bases that match TRBD1. Germline CDR1 is ENHRY and CDR2 is SYGVKD. The CDR3 has 16 amino acids. Trimming at V came to 5 bases and at J to 0 bases, leaving 6 bases not matched to a gene. In DNA form, the CDR3 reads TGTGCCATCAGTAACGGACAGGGTAGCTCTGGAAACACCATATATTTT. It translates to CAISNGQGSSGNTIYF.

The CDR3 DNA sequence: TGTGCCAGCGGGGACAGGCCTAACACTGAAGCTTTCTTT. Translated: CASGDRPNTEAFF. V gene TRBV2 combines with J gene TRBJ1-1, with 8 bases matching TRBD1. Germline CDR1 and CDR2: SNHLY and FYNNEI. The junction had 4 bases not matched to a gene; V was cut back by 8 bases and J by 2 bases. This CDR3 is built from 13 residues.

V and J are TRBV10-1 and TRBJ2-3, with TRBD2 identical over 9 bases. This CDR3 region has 15 residues. Germline V gives CDR1 WNHNN, CDR2 SYGVQD (reference sequence). Trimming removed 0 bases from V and 4 bases from J; junction bases left unmatched: 2. As DNA, the CDR3 is TGCGCCAGCAGTGAGTCGGGACTAGCTTCAGATACGCAGTATTTT. It codes for CASSESGLASDTQYF.

This clone was seen only once. This rearrangement joins TRBV19 to TRBJ1-2; D gene uncertain. Germline V gene data show CDR1 as LNHDA and CDR2 as SQIVND (reference sequence). Between the trimmed V and J ends, which lost 4 bases and 4 bases, there was a span of 13 bases. This CDR3 contains 14 residues. CDR3 protein: CASSSLGSGYGYTF. As DNA, the CDR3 is TGTGCCAGTAGTAGCCTTGGGAGCGGCTATGGCTACACCTTC.

The chain uses TRBV7-9 and TRBJ2-3; weak D call: TRBD1 (6 bases). The germline CDR1 and CDR2 sequences are SEHNR and FQNEAQ (reference sequence). CDR3 length: 17 residues. Trimming removed 1 base from V and 5 bases from J, with 19 bases in between. The CDR3 sequence is CASSLGGGPSSGDTQYF. CDR3 coding DNA: TGTGCCAGCAGCTTAGGAGGGGGACCGTCCTCGGGAGATACGCAGTATTTT.

The rearrangement uses TRBV7-9 and TRBJ2-2; 13 bases are shared with TRBD2. This CDR3 has 17 residues. Germline trimming cut 3 bases from V and 7 bases from J; bases unmatched to any gene: 8. The germline V gene encodes CDR1 SEHNR and CDR2 FQNEAQ (reference sequence). This CDR3 reads CASSLGTSGKTGGELFF. DNA of the CDR3: TGTGCCAGCAGCTTGGGGACTAGCGGGAAAACCGGCGGGGAGCTGTTTTTT. The full variable domain, rest sourced from reference TRBV7-9 and TRBJ2-2, is DTGVSQNPRHKITKRGQNVTFRCDPISEHNRLYWYRQTLGQGPEFLTYFQNEAQLEKSRLLSDRFSAERPKGSFSTLEIQRTEQGDSAMYLCASSLGTSGKTGGELFFGEGSRLTVL.

CDR3 in DNA: TGTGCCAGCAGCTGGCCACAGGGGCCAGGGGGCGAGCAGTACTTC. It yields the protein CASSWPQGPGGEQYF. The gene calls are TRBV11-2 and TRBJ2-7; 7 bases map to TRBD1. Per germline, CDR1 SGHAT and CDR2 FQNNGV. V gave up 4 bases and J gave up 6 bases; unmatched junction bases: 12. The CDR3 runs 15 residues.

This rearrangement joins TRBV12-3 or TRBV12-4 to TRBJ1-2; D not resolved. V lost 7 bases and J 8 bases, leaving 17 bases between the germline ends. This CDR3 region has 13 residues. In DNA form, the CDR3 reads TGTGCCAGCACCTCGACTAGGAGTCTCGGCTACACCTTC. Protein sequence: CASTSTRSLGYTF.

This clone was picked up a small number of times. This chain joins TRBV18 and TRBJ2-7; 8 bases align to TRBD2. Germline CDR1 KGHSH, CDR2 LQKENI. The CDR3 extends over 17 amino acids. V was clipped by 3 bases and J by 3 bases; unmatched bases: 13. DNA for the CDR3: TGTGCCAGCTCACCCCCCAGCGGGAGCATTTTGGGCTACGAGCAGTACTTC. This gives the protein CASSPPSGSILGYEQYF. Based on the CDR3 plus reference TRBV18 and TRBJ2-7, the full variable domain is NAGVMQNPRHLVRRRGQEARLRCSPMKGHSHVYWYRQLPEEGLKFMVYLQKENIIDESGMPKERFSAEFPKEGPSILRIQQVVRGDSAAYFCASSPPSGSILGYEQYFGPGTRLTVT.

The chain recombines TRBV11-2 with TRBJ1-2; 7 positions match TRBD1. Germline V CDR1 and CDR2: SGHAT, FQNNGV. V shed 6 bases and J 7 bases; nucleotides not matched to a gene: 11. The CDR3 spans 14 residues. In DNA, the CDR3 is TGTGCCAGCAGATCATTACAGGGGCATGGTGGCTACACCTTC. Its translation: CASRSLQGHGGYTF.

The genes are TRBV6-6 and TRBJ1-5; weak D call: TRBD1 (5 bases). The V end was cut by 2 bases, the J end by 7 bases, with 12 bases between. The germline V gene encodes CDR1 MNHNY and CDR2 SVGAGI (reference sequence). The CDR3 length is 14 residues. The CDR3 sequence: CASSYPPAGQPQHF. CDR3 DNA sequence: TGTGCCAGCAGTTACCCCCCCGCAGGGCAGCCCCAGCATTTT.

The chain links TRBV5-1 to TRBJ1-5, with D uncertain. The CDR3 length is 14 residues. V was shortened by 0 bases and J by 7 bases, with 11 bases between the two germline ends. Germline assignment: CDR1 SGHRS and CDR2 YFSETQ. The CDR3 coding sequence is TGCGCCAGCAGCTTGGGGGGTTCTAGCCAGCCCCAGCATTTT. Translation: CASSLGGSSQPQHF.

This chain joins TRBV18 and TRBJ2-7; maybe TRBD1 (6 bases). V dropped 3 bases and J dropped 3 bases, with 12 bases sitting between them. This CDR3 is 14 amino acids long. Germline CDR1 is KGHSH and CDR2 is LQKENI. CDR3 sequence (DNA): TGTGCCAGCTCACCCGGACAGACAATCTACGAGCAGTACTTC. Translating it yields CASSPGQTIYEQYF.

The sample holds a few counts of this clone. This chain uses TRBV5-4 with TRBJ2-1; TRBD2 is a possible D gene (6 bases). Germline CDR1 SGHNT, CDR2 YYREEE (reference sequence). The CDR3 covers 15 residues. V was shortened by 4 bases and J by 8 bases, with 19 bases between the two germline ends. The CDR3 nucleotides read TGTGCCAGCAGCCAAGCAAGGGACTCAAGGGATGAGCAGTTCTTC. Protein sequence: CASSQARDSRDEQFF.

The rearrangement uses TRBV21-1 and TRBJ2-2; the table names TRBD2, a call not compared with the DNA. TRBV21-1 is designated a pseudogene. This CDR3 has 15 residues. As DNA, the CDR3 is TGTGCCAGCACCCTATTAGCGGGAGGAACCGGGGAGCTGTTTTTT. This codes for CASTLLAGGTGELFF.

V gene TRBV7-9 combines with J gene TRBJ2-1; possible D gene TRBD2, 7 bases. CDR1 and CDR2 (germline): SEHNR, FQNEAQ (reference sequence). The V and J ends lost 4 bases and 2 bases respectively, with 15 bases between them. This CDR3 has 16 amino acids. The chain's CDR3 is CASSSIEGGAYNEQFF. Here the CDR3 DNA reads TGTGCCAGCAGCTCGATAGAGGGGGGGGCCTACAATGAGCAGTTCTTC.

V is TRBV6-5 and J is TRBJ2-7; 7 nucleotides agree with TRBD1. CDR3 length: 14 amino acids. Germline CDR1 and CDR2: MNHEY and SVGAGI. The V and J ends lost 7 bases and 6 bases, in that order; junction bases with no gene match: 12. This chain's CDR3 is CASIWDSGGFEQYF. The CDR3 DNA reads TGTGCCAGCATATGGGACAGCGGAGGTTTCGAGCAGTACTTC.

This clone was detected only once. The chain has TRBV5-4 and TRBJ1-4; 10 nucleotides line up with TRBD1. The CDR3 totals 15 residues. Trimming at V came to 5 bases and at J to 8 bases, leaving 9 bases not matched to a gene. CDR1 is SGHNT and CDR2 is YYREEE in the germline V gene (reference sequence). CDR3: CASRQPGTGEEKLFF. CDR3 coding DNA: TGTGCCAGCAGACAACCCGGGACAGGGGAAGAAAAACTGTTTTTT.

The chain is built from TRBV7-6 and TRBJ1-6; D might be TRBD1 (5 bases). Trimming shortened V by 4 bases and J by 5 bases, and 9 bases separated the two germline ends. The CDR3 has 14 amino acids. Germline CDR1 is SGHVS and CDR2 is FNYEAQ. The CDR3 coding sequence is TGTGCCAGCAGCTCGCGACAGAATAATTCACCCCTCCACTTT. Residues: CASSSRQNNSPLHF.

The chain uses TRBV6-1 and TRBJ2-1, with 10 bases that match TRBD1. Germline V gene sequence: CDR1 MNHNS, CDR2 SASEGT. The junction had 15 bases not matched to a gene; V was cut back by 3 bases and J by 4 bases. This CDR3 is built from 19 residues. CDR3 residues: CASSDRQGAFGGIYNEQFF. The CDR3 nucleotides are TGTGCCAGCAGTGATAGACAGGGGGCTTTTGGGGGAATTTACAATGAGCAGTTCTTC.